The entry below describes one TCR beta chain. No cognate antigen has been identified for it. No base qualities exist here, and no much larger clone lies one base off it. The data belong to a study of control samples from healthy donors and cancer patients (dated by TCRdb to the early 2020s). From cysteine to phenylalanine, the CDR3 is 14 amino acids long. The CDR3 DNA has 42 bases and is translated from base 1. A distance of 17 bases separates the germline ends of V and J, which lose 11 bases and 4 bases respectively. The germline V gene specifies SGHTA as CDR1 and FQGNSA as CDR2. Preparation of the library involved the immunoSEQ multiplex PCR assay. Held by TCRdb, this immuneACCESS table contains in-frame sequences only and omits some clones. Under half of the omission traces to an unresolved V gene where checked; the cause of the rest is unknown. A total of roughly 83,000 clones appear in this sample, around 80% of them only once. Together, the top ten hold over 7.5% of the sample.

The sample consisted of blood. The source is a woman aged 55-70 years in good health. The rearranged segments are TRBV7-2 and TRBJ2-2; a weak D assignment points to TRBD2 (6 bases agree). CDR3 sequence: CASSPGRGTGELFF. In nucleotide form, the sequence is TGTGCCTCGAGTCCGGGGCGGGGCACCGGGGAGCTGTTTTTT.